The T cell receptor (beta chain) described here comes from a study of response to subunit inactivated influenza vaccine (dated 2018 in TCRdb). Context from the whole study: Deep quantitative T cell receptor repertoire profiling was used in the study to track responses to a trivalent subunit inactivated influenza vaccine.

A note on this clonotype: It has no known antigen specificity. No base quality values were provided; no much bigger clone lies one nucleotide off.

Ends trimmed: V by 11 bases, J by 0 bases; bases unmatched to a gene: 23. Per the germline V gene (reference sequence), MNHEY is the CDR1 and SMNVEV is the CDR2. Including the terminal cysteine and phenylalanine, the CDR3 comprises 19 residues. CDR3 DNA is the only sequence kept; it has 57 bases, read in frame from the first base. The library was built by means of RT-PCR. Sequencing used an Illumina HiSeq 2500. TCRdb cleaned the public reads at Q25 with fastp, built clones with MiXCR and kept in-frame beta chains. Here each entry gathers all rows of one CDR3 protein and keeps the most common genes and DNA. The sample table records around 790,000 distinct CDR3 sequences; around 20% of these occur just once. The top ten clones comprise about a tenth of the sample. Overall study results and their limits: According to the authors, only a limited number of new T cells may be recruited by each seasonal influenza vaccination.

This clonotype was sampled from a man aged 45-65 years who received an inactivated influenza vaccine. Donor details come from another sample of the same person, matched by shared clones. The source material was PBMCs from blood, sampled 4 to 6 days after vaccination. The chain is assembled from TRBV27 and TRBJ2-3; 7 central nucleotides agree with TRBD2. The CDR3 protein: CALSLSYQDRRGSTDTQYF. The nucleotides are TGTGCCCTCAGTTTATCTTATCAGGACCGGCGGGGGAGCACAGATACGCAGTATTTT.